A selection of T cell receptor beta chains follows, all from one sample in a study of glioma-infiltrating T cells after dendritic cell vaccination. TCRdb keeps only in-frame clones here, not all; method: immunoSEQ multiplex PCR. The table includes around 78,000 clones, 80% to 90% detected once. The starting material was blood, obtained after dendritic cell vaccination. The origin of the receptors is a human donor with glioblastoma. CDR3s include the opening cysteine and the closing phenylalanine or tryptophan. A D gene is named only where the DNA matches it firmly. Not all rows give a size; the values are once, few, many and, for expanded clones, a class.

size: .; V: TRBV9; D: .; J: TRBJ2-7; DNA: TGTGCCAGCAGCGTAGACCAGGCGCAGAGGAGGGAGCAGTACTTC; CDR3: CASSVDQAQRREQYF
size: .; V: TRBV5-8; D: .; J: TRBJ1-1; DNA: TGTGCCAGCATCCACGGTTGGGCTCGGGAGAACACTGAAGCTTTCTTT; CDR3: CASIHGWARENTEAFF
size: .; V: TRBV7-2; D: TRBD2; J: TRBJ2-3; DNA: TGTGCCAGCAGCACTAGCGGGACTAGCACAGATACGCAGTATTTT; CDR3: CASSTSGTSTDTQYF
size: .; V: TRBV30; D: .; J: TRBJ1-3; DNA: TGTGCCTGGAGTGTTTCCCGTTCCTCCGGAAACACCATATATTTT; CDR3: CAWSVSRSSGNTIYF
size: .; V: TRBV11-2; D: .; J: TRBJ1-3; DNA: TGTGCCAGCCGTCTCTCTGGAAACACCATATATTTT; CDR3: CASRLSGNTIYF
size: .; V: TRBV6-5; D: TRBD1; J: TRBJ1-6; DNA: TGTGCCAGCAGTGAGGACAGGGGGCTTTCACCCCTCCACTTT; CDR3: CASSEDRGLSPLHF
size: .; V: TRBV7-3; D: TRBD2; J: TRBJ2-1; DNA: TGTGCCAGCAGCTTAAGCCCCTCAGCGGGAGCCCCATACAATGAGCAGTTCTTC; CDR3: CASSLSPSAGAPYNEQFF
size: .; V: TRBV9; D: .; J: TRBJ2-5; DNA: TGTGCCAGCAGCGTAGTGGACAGCCAAGAGACCCAGTACTTC; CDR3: CASSVVDSQETQYF
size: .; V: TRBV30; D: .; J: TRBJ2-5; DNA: TGTGCCTGGAGTGTAGGGGGCCAAGAGACCCAGTACTTC; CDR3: CAWSVGGQETQYF
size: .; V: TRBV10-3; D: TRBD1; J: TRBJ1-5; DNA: TGTGCCATCAGTGGACAGGGAGAACAGCCCCAGCATTTT; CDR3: CAISGQGEQPQHF
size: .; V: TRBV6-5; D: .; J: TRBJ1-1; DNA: TGTGCCAGCAGTTATGGGACTCAAAAAGGGTGGGTTTTCTTT; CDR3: CASSYGTQKGWVFF
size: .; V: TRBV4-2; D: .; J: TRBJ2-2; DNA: TGTGCCAGCAGCCAAGCTAGGAACGGGGAGCTGTTTTTT; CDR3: CASSQARNGELFF
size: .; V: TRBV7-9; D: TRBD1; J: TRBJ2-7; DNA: TGTGCCAGCAGCTCGACAGGGGAGCCTCCTGAGCAGTACTTC; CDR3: CASSSTGEPPEQYF
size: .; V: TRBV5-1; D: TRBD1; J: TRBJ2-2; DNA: TGCGCCAGCAGCTCACATCCGGGACAGGGGATCACCGGGGAGCTGTTTTTT; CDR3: CASSSHPGQGITGELFF
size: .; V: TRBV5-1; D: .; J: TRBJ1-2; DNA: TGCGCCAGCAGCCCCCAGACTAACTATGGCTACACCTTC; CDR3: CASSPQTNYGYTF
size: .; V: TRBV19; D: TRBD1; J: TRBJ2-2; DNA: TGTGCCAGTAGTCGGGGACAGGTGACCGGGGAGCTGTTTTTT; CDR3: CASSRGQVTGELFF
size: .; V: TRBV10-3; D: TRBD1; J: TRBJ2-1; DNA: TGTGCCATCAGTGAGGACCGGACAGGGCACAATGAGCAGTTCTTC; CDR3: CAISEDRTGHNEQFF
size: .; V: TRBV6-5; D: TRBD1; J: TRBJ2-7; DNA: TGTGCCAGCAGTTACGGGACAGGGCGCGACGAGCAGTACTTC; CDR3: CASSYGTGRDEQYF
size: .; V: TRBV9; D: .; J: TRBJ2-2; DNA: TGTGCCAGCAGCGTAGGGGGGGGCGAGATTTCCGGGGAGCTGTTTTTT; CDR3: CASSVGGGEISGELFF
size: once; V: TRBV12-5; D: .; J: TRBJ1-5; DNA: TGTGCTAGTGGTTTGGTACAGGGAGAGCATCAGCCCCAGCATTTT; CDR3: CASGLVQGEHQPQHF
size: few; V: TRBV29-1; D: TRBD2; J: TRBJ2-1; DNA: TGCAGCGTCGCCGGGACTAGCGGGTTCAATGAGCAGTTCTTC; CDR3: CSVAGTSGFNEQFF
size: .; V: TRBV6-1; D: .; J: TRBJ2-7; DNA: TGTGCCAGCAGTCTGTCAGAGGATAGCTACGAGCAGTACTTC; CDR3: CASSLSEDSYEQYF